This T cell receptor (beta chain) was observed in a study of CD8+ T cells in alopecia areata. Overall study: For treated patients, severity scores reflected the percentage of scalp area affected. Overall study findings and caveats: During tofacitinib treatment, many expanded lesional clones remained in scalp and blood. In scalp, tofacitinib significantly decreased clonality and expanded CD8+ clones among the top 100.

V trimming: 2 bases; J trimming: 0 bases; junction bases outside the gene matches: 3. Germline CDR1 reads LGHNA; CDR2 reads YSLEER. The CDR3 totals 15 residues. cDNA prepared by RNA extraction and subsequent reverse transcription served as the template for sequencing. The data were produced by immunoSEQ multiplex PCR, yet TCRdb's version contains in-frame clones alone and is incomplete. This table has 210,000 or so clones, under 70% appearing once. The treatment is: oral pan-JAK inhibitor, 5-10 mg twice daily. As to this clone: The antigen remains undetermined.

The receptor's source is a human donor with alopecia areata. The J gene is TRBJ2-7, the V gene TRBV4-3, with TRBD1 matching over 8 bases. The specimen was CD4+ T cells sorted from blood, collected between weeks 44 and 45, from a patient treated with tofacitinib. CDR3 region: CASSQRTGYSYEQYF. In DNA form, the CDR3 reads TGCGCCAGCAGCCAAAGGACAGGGTACTCCTACGAGCAGTACTTC.